This T cell receptor (beta chain) was sequenced in a study of blood T cells in healthy people across ages (dated by TCRdb to the mid-2010s). Background for the entire study: Template switching captured roughly one uniquely barcoded TCR beta cDNA molecule per two T cells in model experiments. Using deep sequencing normalized with unique cDNA molecular identifiers, the study measured how TCR beta repertoire diversity changes with age. Donors were grouped into four age groups: young (average roughly 16 years), middle-aged (roughly 37), aged (around 66) and long-lived (about 82). To avoid experimental bias, donors of different ages were randomly spread across the sequencing lanes. Using the same blood draw, the study looked at two additional independent replicas of 1 million unique cDNA reads for two donors, one aged 18 to 30 and the other aged 80 or older. What the authors observed across the whole study: Estimates of total diversity based on one million sequenced T cells were regarded as lower bounds and as underestimates. Compared with the aged group, the long-lived group had more naive CD4+ T cells, fewer expanded clones and increased TCR diversity, suggesting age selection. Observed TCR beta diversity correlated strongly with the percentage of naive T cells measured by flow cytometry. As age increased, observed TCR beta diversity per million T cells dropped in a roughly linear way, and a significant reduction was already evident by age roughly 40. Bulk unsorted PBMC profiling prevented conclusive comparison of naive and antigen-experienced compartments. Because donor CMV infection status was unknown, age-related changes in expanded clonotypes were potentially confounded.

The library came from 5' RACE. These reads were obtained on an Illumina HiSeq 2500. The second PCR ran for about 7 to 11 cycles and used a J-beta primer mix along with a sample-barcoded 5' primer. Each TCR beta cDNA molecule received a unique molecular identifier from a template-switch 5' adaptor carrying 12 random nucleotides. Each sample yielded at least 2.5 million CDR3-containing paired-end reads. The Mint cDNA synthesis kit, primed by a TRBC-specific oligonucleotide, was used to synthesize first-strand cDNA from all RNA. Following uracil-DNA glycosylase treatment, a first 18-cycle PCR with universal primers M1SS and BC2_uni_R was performed on all cDNA. On the study's bioinformatics: Each sample was normalized by randomly selecting 1 million high-quality reads, each carrying a distinct molecular identifier. Reads with shared molecular identifiers were discarded instead of being binned into consensus sequences. MiTCR, with a Q25 quality threshold and the strictest error-elimination algorithm, was used for CDR3 identification, clonotype clustering and error correction. Lower-bound total TCR beta diversity was estimated with a nonparametric unseen species model using Euler transformation. The public sequencing data were trimmed at Q25 with fastp and processed into clonotypes with MiXCR by TCRdb, which kept only in-frame beta chains. Each record represents a unique CDR3 protein, reported with the most common genes and DNA among its rows. The V and J calls shown here were made by TCRdb, not taken from the authors' results. For this sample there are over 1,300,000 distinct CDR3 sequences; approximately 59% appear just once. The ten top clones hold 6.7% of the sample.

Per the germline V gene (reference sequence), DFQATT is the CDR1 and SNEGSKA is the CDR2. The CDR3 covers 16 residues, taking in both the cysteine and the phenylalanine. Just the 48-base CDR3 DNA is kept, in frame starting at base 1. Clipping removes 3 bases from V and 0 bases from J, with 8 as the unmatched junction base count. On this clonotype: Its binding antigen is unknown. The record has no base qualities; no much larger clone is one base away.

The 39 donors, aged about 6 to 100 years, were systemically healthy Caucasian individuals from Russia. Each donor gave approximately 9.4 milliliters of peripheral blood, drawn into EDTA-treated Vacutainer tubes. PBMCs were isolated by Ficoll-Paque density-gradient centrifugation, with at least 6 million obtained per sample. Total RNA was extracted from PBMCs with Trizol reagent, with at least 6 micrograms obtained per sample. For every donor, flow cytometry on a PBMC aliquot measured the percentage of naive CD45RAhigh/CD27high T cells. The sequencing input was blood. The receptor was derived from a man aged 18 to 35 in good health. The chain uses TRBV20-1 and TRBJ2-1; TRBD2 aligns with 7 central bases. In nucleotides, the sequence is TGCAGTGCTAGGATTCCGGGAGGTTCCTCCTACAATGAGCAGTTCTTC. Translation gives CSARIPGGSSYNEQFF.